This T cell receptor (beta chain) emerged from a study of blood T cell repertoires in COVID-19. Overall study: Material from acute and convalescent COVID-19 was sourced from the United States, Italy and Spain. In each case, the material was cDNA or gDNA derived from T cells, B-cell-depleted T cells, or PBMCs.

The CDR3 consists of 14 residues. Germline lookup yields CDR1 SEHNR and CDR2 FQNEAQ (reference sequence). Trimming took off 3 bases at V and 2 bases at J, with 10 bases between the two ends. With respect to this clone: Distinct nucleotide sequences in the sample also encode this CDR3.

As handled by the study authors: From reference gene primer amplification, estimates of nucleated cell counts were derived. Sequencing used immunoSEQ multiplex PCR; TCRdb keeps in-frame clones, though not all of them. Clone size and V and J calls were adopted from that table, with D and trimming inferred from the DNA. Of about 180,000 clones listed, 75% to 85% were seen once; the top ten hold 1.5%. The rearrangement uses TRBV7-9 and TRBJ1-1; D possibly corresponds to TRBD1 (5 bases). The sample comprised peripheral blood. The sequence derives from a human donor in a cohort sampled during active COVID-19. CDR3 in DNA: TGTGCCAGCAGCTTCTCGGGGGGAAACACTGAAGCTTTCTTT. Protein: CASSFSGGNTEAFF.